This T cell receptor (beta chain) is from a study of T-cell reconstitution after alpha-beta-depleted transplantation in children. In germline, CDR1 is DFQATT, CDR2 SNEGSKA (reference sequence). Trimming took off 3 bases at V and 13 bases at J, with 25 bases between the two ends. The CDR3 sequence is 15 residues long. A library of TCRbeta sequences, prepared with unique molecular identifiers, was generated. A single record per CDR3 protein comes from TCRdb applying MiXCR to the PCR reads. The sample shows approximately 83,000 distinct CDR3 sequences, approximately 8.4% of them seen only once. This clonotype has a count of ten or more.

The source was PBMCs from the stem cell graft donor, collected from the stem cell graft. This receptor was taken from a human donor who donated a stem cell graft to a child with congenital amegakaryocytic thrombocytopenia. The chain has TRBV20-1 and TRBJ2-1; D call uncertain. The CDR3 loop reads CSASMGPQVVQTQFF. Written as DNA, the CDR3 is TGCAGTGCTAGTATGGGTCCTCAAGTTGTACAGACCCAGTTCTTC.